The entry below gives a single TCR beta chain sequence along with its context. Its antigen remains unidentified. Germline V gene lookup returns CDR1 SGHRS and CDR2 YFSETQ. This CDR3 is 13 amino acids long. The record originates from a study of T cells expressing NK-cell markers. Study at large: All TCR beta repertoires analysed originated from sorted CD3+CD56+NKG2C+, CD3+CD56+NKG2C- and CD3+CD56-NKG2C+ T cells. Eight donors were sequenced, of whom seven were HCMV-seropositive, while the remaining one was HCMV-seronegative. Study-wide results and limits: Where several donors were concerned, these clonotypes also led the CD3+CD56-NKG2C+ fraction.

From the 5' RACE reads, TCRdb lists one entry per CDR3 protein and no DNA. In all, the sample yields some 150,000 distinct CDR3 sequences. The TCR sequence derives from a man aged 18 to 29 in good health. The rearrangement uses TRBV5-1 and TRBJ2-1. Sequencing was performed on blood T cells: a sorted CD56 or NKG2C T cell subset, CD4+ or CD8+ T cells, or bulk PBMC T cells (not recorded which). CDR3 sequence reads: CASRGGTYNEQFF.